This entry features one TCR beta chain sequence. Authors' processing steps: Amplification of reference gene primers was used by the study to estimate nucleated cell counts. Assay: immunoSEQ multiplex PCR; the TCRdb copy retains only in-frame clones and omits some. The V and J calls and the clone size are those of that table, but D and trimming were determined from the DNA. Found here are fewer than 120,000 clones, just over 75% of them singletons; the top ten hold roughly 3.8%. V lost 0 bases and J 8 bases, leaving 8 bases between the germline ends. The germline V gene encodes CDR1 SGHTS and CDR2 YDEGEE. The CDR3 is 12 amino acids. The data were taken from a study of blood T cell repertoires in COVID-19. Study in general: Whether acute or convalescent, the COVID-19 samples came from the United States, Italy and Spain. From T cells, B-cell-depleted T cells, or PBMCs came the material, which was cDNA or gDNA.

The sequence was obtained from a woman aged 80 or over with acute or convalescent COVID-19. The V call is TRBV5-8, the J call TRBJ1-1; D is unresolved. Sample: peripheral blood. The CDR3 sequence is CASSLDRYEAFF. CDR3 sequence (DNA): TGTGCCAGCAGCTTGGACAGATACGAAGCTTTCTTT.